The 17 T cell receptor beta chains reported below all come from one sample, sequenced in a study of blood T cell repertoires in COVID-19. Sequenced by immunoSEQ multiplex PCR; TCRdb stores in-frame clones only, minus some. The data hold 350,000 to 400,000 clones, with approximately 93% observed a single time. Sequenced input: PBMCs or T cells enriched from blood (not recorded which). These receptors were collected from a woman aged 40 to 55 who had been exposed to COVID-19.

The chain uses TRBV5-1 and TRBJ1-6; D not resolved. The CDR3 totals 15 residues. Trimming shortened V by 1 base and J by 8 bases, and 13 bases separated the two germline ends. Looked up from germline, CDR1 is SGHRS and CDR2 is YFSETQ. The CDR3 DNA is TGCGCCAGCAGCTTGTGGGAGGCTCGGGATTCACCCCTCCACTTT. Its protein product is CASSLWEARDSPLHF.

This clone was picked up a small number of times. J is TRBJ1-1 and V is TRBV30; 7 nucleotides agree with TRBD1. CDR1 and CDR2 from the germline V gene are GTSNPN and SVGIG (reference sequence). V shed 2 bases and J 5 bases; nucleotides not matched to a gene: 26. The CDR3 has 20 amino acids. The CDR3 nucleotides read TGTGCCTGGAGTAGGCGGTCCTTACGGGACAGAAGGTTCGAGGGGACTGAAGCTTTCTTT. Residues: CAWSRRSLRDRRFEGTEAFF.

The chain joins TRBV5-4 to TRBJ1-5; D is unclear. From germline, CDR1 is SGHNT and CDR2 YYREEE (reference sequence). The CDR3 is made up of 18 amino acids. V was pared by 0 bases and J by 0 bases, with 16 bases between. The CDR3 spells CASSLVSGNGYSNQPQHF. The CDR3 DNA reads as TGTGCCAGCAGCTTGGTATCGGGGAATGGCTATAGCAATCAGCCCCAGCATTTT.

The chain is built from TRBV27 and TRBJ1-5, with D perhaps TRBD1 (5 bases). The germline V gene has CDR1 MNHEY and CDR2 SMNVEV (reference sequence). The CDR3 is 15 residues long. Trimming pared 1 base from V and 5 bases from J, leaving 12 bases between. CDR3 in amino acids: CASSLLSGGDQPQHF. The CDR3 region has the DNA TGTGCCAGCAGTTTATTATCCGGGGGTGATCAGCCCCAGCATTTT.

The chain joins TRBV30 to TRBJ2-7; D is unclear. Germline CDR1 and CDR2: GTSNPN and SVGIG (reference sequence). The CDR3 totals 11 residues. Trimming took 2 bases from V and 2 from J, leaving 4 bases between them. The CDR3 DNA reads TGTGCCTGGAGTCCAGCCTACGAGCAGTACTTC. This gives the protein CAWSPAYEQYF.

This CDR3 reads CASATPGYEQYF. The CDR3, as DNA: TGTGCCAGCGCAACCCCAGGCTACGAGCAGTACTTC. The chain joins TRBV5-4 to TRBJ2-7; unclear D gene. The germline V gene encodes CDR1 SGHNT and CDR2 YYREEE (reference sequence). This CDR3 comprises 12 residues. V lost 7 bases and J lost 3, with 11 bases in between.

This clone was counted once. The rearrangement uses TRBV12-3 or TRBV12-4 and TRBJ1-2; 10 bases line up with TRBD1. The CDR3 totals 13 residues. V trimming: 3 bases; J trimming: 7 bases; junction bases outside the gene matches: 2. The CDR3 DNA reads as TGTGCCAGCAGTTTGACAGGGGGCGGTGGCTACACCTTC. This sequence encodes CASSLTGGGGYTF.

The J gene is TRBJ1-1, the V gene TRBV24-1; TRBD1 is a possible D gene (6 bases). V lost 4 bases and J lost 3, with 23 bases in between. The germline V gene encodes CDR1 KGHDR and CDR2 SFDVKD. This CDR3 spans 18 amino acids. CDR3 coding DNA: TGTGCCACCAGTGACCCACACAGGGTTGGGAAGGCGGACACTGAAGCTTTCTTT. Protein sequence: CATSDPHRVGKADTEAFF.

The gene calls are TRBV2 and TRBJ1-2; D might be TRBD1 (6 bases). CDR1 and CDR2 (germline): SNHLY, FYNNEI. Between the trimmed V and J ends, which lost 1 base and 1 base, there was a span of 10 bases. The CDR3 sequence is 15 residues long. CDR3 sequence reads: CASSEGTGNNYGYTF. Written as DNA, the CDR3 is TGTGCCAGCAGTGAAGGTACAGGGAATAACTATGGCTACACCTTC.

The chain is built from TRBV7-2 and TRBJ1-5, with a possible D match to TRBD1 (6 bases). CDR1 is SGHTA, CDR2 FQGNSA, per germline. The CDR3 runs 15 residues. Trimming took 1 base from V and 7 from J, leaving 14 bases between them. CDR3 amino acids: CASSLVPQGTQPQHF. CDR3 DNA sequence: TGTGCCAGCAGCTTAGTCCCCCAGGGGACGCAGCCCCAGCATTTT.

This chain connects TRBV27 to TRBJ1-2; 9 nucleotides agree with TRBD1. The CDR3 runs 14 residues. The germline gives CDR1 MNHEY, CDR2 SMNVEV (reference sequence). V dropped 5 bases and J dropped 6; count of bases not matched to a gene: 7. As DNA, the CDR3 is TGTGCCAGCAGTCCACTGGGACAGGGCCATGGCTACACCTTC. Translating it yields CASSPLGQGHGYTF.

The chain couples TRBV19 to TRBJ1-6, with D possibly being TRBD1 (5 bases). V shed 3 bases and J shed 1 base, with 13 bases lying between them. CDR3 length: 17 amino acids. The germline V gene has CDR1 LNHDA and CDR2 SQIVND (reference sequence). CDR3 amino acids: CASSMVKGKSYNSPLHF. In nucleotides, the CDR3 is TGTGCCAGTAGTATGGTAAAGGGGAAGTCCTATAATTCACCCCTCCACTTT.

The chain joins TRBV19 to TRBJ1-1, with TRBD1 as a possible D gene (5 bases). With 4 bases removed from V and 3 bases from J, the gap between germline ends came to 15 bases. The CDR3 totals 15 residues. Germline CDR1 is LNHDA and CDR2 is SQIVND (reference sequence). The CDR3 sequence: CASSTHRLGDTEAFF. DNA for the CDR3: TGTGCCAGTAGTACTCACAGGTTAGGGGACACTGAAGCTTTCTTT.

V gene TRBV5-1 combines with J gene TRBJ2-5; 8 bases are shared with TRBD2. The CDR3 contains 14 residues. J lost 3 bases, V lost 2 bases, and 3 bases had no gene match. Per germline, CDR1 SGHRS and CDR2 YFSETQ. The CDR3 is CASSFGAGEETQYF. The CDR3 region has the DNA TGCGCCAGCAGCTTCGGAGCGGGAGAAGAGACCCAGTACTTC.

The gene calls are TRBV9 and TRBJ2-3; 14 bases fit TRBD2. The V segment lost 0 bases and the J segment 4 bases; nucleotides outside the gene matches: 4. Germline CDR1 is SGDLS and CDR2 is YYNGEE. This CDR3 contains 17 residues. This CDR3 reads CASSVGKGLAGADTQYF. CDR3 in DNA: TGTGCCAGCAGCGTAGGAAAGGGACTAGCGGGGGCAGATACGCAGTATTTT.

This chain's CDR3 is CATSDSYIGGYTF. CDR3 nucleotide sequence: TGTGCCACCAGTGATTCCTACATCGGGGGCTACACCTTC. This chain connects TRBV24-1 to TRBJ1-2; D ambiguous. The germline gives CDR1 KGHDR, CDR2 SFDVKD. The CDR3 spans 13 residues. V lost 2 bases to trimming and J lost 8 bases, with 11 bases between them.

J is TRBJ2-5 and V is TRBV7-2, with 7 nucleotides matching TRBD1. The CDR3 has 16 residues. With 1 base clipped from V and 1 base from J, the junction kept 6 bases outside the gene matches. Per the germline V gene, CDR1 is SGHTA and CDR2 is FQGNSA. The CDR3 DNA is TGTGCCAGCAGCTTAGTATCCGGACAGGCCCAAGAGACCCAGTACTTC. Protein product: CASSLVSGQAQETQYF.